Detailed here is one T cell receptor (beta chain). This sample was taken from a study of early T cells in non-severe SARS-CoV-2 infection. Unique molecular identifier tags were affixed to discrete cDNA molecules. TCRdb independently ran MiXCR on the 5' RACE reads; one entry per CDR3 protein. Among approximately 73,000 distinct CDR3 sequences, 11% were seen once, and the ten largest hold around 4.7%. The CDR3 length is 14 residues. With 11 bases removed from V and 3 bases from J, the gap between germline ends came to 17 bases. Germline CDR1 and CDR2: MNHEY and SVGAGI. Sequenced input: whole blood. V usage is TRBV6-5 and J usage is TRBJ2-1; possibly TRBD1 for D (7 bases). The sequence was obtained from an adult who was a healthcare worker with PCR-confirmed SARS-CoV-2 infection or an uninfected control (not recorded which). CDR3 coding DNA: TGTGCCGCGGGACCCGGGACAGACTACAATGAGCAGTTCTTC. Residues: CAAGPGTDYNEQFF.